The 14 T cell receptor beta chains presented below share a single source sample, sequenced in a study of CD8+ T cells in alopecia areata. Sequencing relied on a cDNA template that was reverse transcribed from extracted RNA. Clones were read by immunoSEQ multiplex PCR, and TCRdb kept only the in-frame ones, dropping some. The sample carries over 15,000 clones, 60% to 80% recorded once. Both peripheral blood and punch biopsies of lesional scalp skin were obtained from patients who had alopecia areata. Sequenced here: skin, sampled at week 0. The receptors shown here come from a human donor with alopecia areata.

The chain recombines TRBV6-5 with TRBJ2-7; D may be TRBD1 (6 bases). The V and J ends lost 7 bases and 2 bases respectively, with 12 bases between them. This CDR3 contains 13 residues. The germline V gene has CDR1 MNHEY and CDR2 SVGAGI. The CDR3 sequence is CASTRDTPYEQYF. CDR3 bases: TGTGCCAGCACCCGGGACACTCCCTACGAGCAGTACTTC.

This chain uses TRBV7-2 with TRBJ2-6; tentative D call: TRBD1 (5 bases). Trimming stripped 1 base from V and 0 bases from J, with 13 bases between. The CDR3 has 18 amino acids. Per the germline V gene, CDR1 is SGHTA and CDR2 is FQGNSA. Here the CDR3 reads CASSLGAGLLSGANVLTF. CDR3 in DNA: TGTGCCAGCAGCTTAGGGGCAGGGTTACTCTCTGGGGCCAACGTCCTGACTTTC. Together with reference TRBV7-2 and TRBJ2-6, the CDR3 gives the full variable domain: GAGVSQSPSNKVTEKGKDVELRCDPISGHTALYWYRQSLGQGLEFLIYFQGNSAPDKSGLPSDRFSAERTGGSVSTLTIQRTQQEDSAVYLCASSLGAGLLSGANVLTFGAGSRLTVL.

The rearrangement uses TRBV7-9 and TRBJ2-7; no clear D. The CDR3 extends over 12 amino acids. The V end was cut by 1 base, the J end by 2 bases, with 3 bases between. CDR1 SEHNR and CDR2 FQNEAQ come from the germline V gene (reference sequence). CDR3 region: CASSLGAYEQYF. The CDR3 nucleotides read TGTGCCAGCAGCTTAGGGGCCTACGAGCAGTACTTC.

The rearrangement uses TRBV7-8 and TRBJ2-5; D not certain. The germline CDR1 and CDR2 sequences are SGHVS and FQNEAQ. The CDR3 runs 12 residues. V shed 5 bases and J shed 5 bases, with 9 bases lying between them. The CDR3 spells CASSEEMETQYF. In DNA, the CDR3 is TGTGCCAGCAGCGAGGAGATGGAGACCCAGTACTTC.

The V call is TRBV5-1, the J call TRBJ1-1; D unresolved. The V end was cut by 0 bases, the J end by 1 base, with 4 bases between. Germline CDR1 SGHRS, CDR2 YFSETQ. This CDR3 has 13 residues. CDR3 nucleotides: TGCGCCAGCAGCTTGGGCCCGAACACTGAAGCTTTCTTT. It codes for CASSLGPNTEAFF.

This clone was detected once. Sequence at one end of the junction differs from germline and may be a read error. The chain uses TRBV4-1 and TRBJ1-2, with 8 bases fitting TRBD1. Per the germline V gene, CDR1 is MGHRA and CDR2 is YSYEKL. CDR3 length: 15 amino acids. The CDR3 here is CASSQGDRMSYGYTF. The CDR3 bases are TGTGCCAGCAGCCAAGGGGACAGGATGTCCTATGGCTACACCTTC.

J is TRBJ2-7 and V is TRBV7-2; D might be TRBD1 or TRBD2, each matching 5 bases. V lost 2 bases to trimming and J lost 0 bases, with 20 bases between them. This CDR3 contains 18 residues. Per the germline V gene, CDR1 is SGHTA and CDR2 is FQGNSA. In DNA, the CDR3 is TGTGCCAGCAGCTTAAGACCAGGTGGGAAGGGACGCTCCTACGAGCAGTACTTC. Its protein product is CASSLRPGGKGRSYEQYF.

The chain joins TRBV7-2 to TRBJ2-3, with TRBD2 as a possible D gene (6 bases). Germline CDR1 and CDR2: SGHTA and FQGNSA. The V end was cut by 3 bases, the J end by 2 bases, with 15 bases between. There are 16 residues in the CDR3. Written as DNA, the CDR3 is TGTGCCAGCAGCTTTCGGCGGGGTGAGGCCACAGATACGCAGTATTTT. Amino acids: CASSFRRGEATDTQYF.

This sequence joins TRBV7-9 and TRBJ1-2; no firm D call. V lost 0 bases and J 1 base, leaving 6 bases between the germline ends. Germline V gives CDR1 SEHNR, CDR2 FQNEAQ (reference sequence). This CDR3 comprises 14 residues. In DNA form, the CDR3 reads TGTGCCAGCAGCTTAGCCCCCGATAACTATGGCTACACCTTC. Protein product: CASSLAPDNYGYTF.

The chain joins TRBV5-5 to TRBJ1-2; 8 bases line up with TRBD1. V lost 4 bases and J lost 5; bases outside the gene matches: 7. CDR1 is SGHKS, CDR2 YYEKEE, per germline (reference sequence). CDR3 length: 14 amino acids. The CDR3 nucleotides are TGTGCCAGCAGCCCCGGGACAGGCACTTATGGCTACACCTTC. Translation: CASSPGTGTYGYTF.

The chain carries TRBV7-2 and TRBJ2-2; 9 bases match TRBD2. The trim removed 5 bases at V and 7 bases at J, leaving 11 bases unmatched. Germline loops: CDR1 SGHTA, CDR2 FQGNSA. There are 16 residues in the CDR3. The CDR3: CASSPAPRGGIGELFF. For the CDR3, the DNA is TGTGCCAGCAGCCCTGCCCCGCGGGGGGGTATCGGGGAGCTGTTTTTT.

The chain recombines TRBV6-5 with TRBJ1-5; D ambiguous. The CDR3 is 14 amino acids. V was clipped by 5 bases and J by 1 base, with 9 bases between them. The germline CDR1 and CDR2 sequences are MNHEY and SVGAGI. The CDR3 bases are TGTGCCAGCAGTGAAGTTACAAGCAATCAGCCCCAGCATTTT. Protein sequence: CASSEVTSNQPQHF.

In this sample, this clone turned up a few times. The CDR3 here is CASSLATGLNTEAFF. Written as DNA, the CDR3 is TGTGCCAGCAGCTTAGCCACAGGTTTGAACACTGAAGCTTTCTTT. The gene calls are TRBV7-9 and TRBJ1-1, with a weak D call TRBD1 (5 bases). V shed 0 bases and J shed 0 bases, with 8 bases lying between them. Germline V CDR1 and CDR2: SEHNR, FQNEAQ (reference sequence). This CDR3 is 15 amino acids long.

The gene calls are TRBV6-5 and TRBJ2-3; D is possibly TRBD1 or TRBD2 (5 bases each). This CDR3 region has 13 residues. Trimming took 7 bases from V and 0 from J, leaving 8 bases between them. The germline V gene has CDR1 MNHEY and CDR2 SVGAGI. CDR3 DNA: TGTGCCAGCACCTGGGACAGCACAGATACGCAGTATTTT. It translates to CASTWDSTDTQYF.